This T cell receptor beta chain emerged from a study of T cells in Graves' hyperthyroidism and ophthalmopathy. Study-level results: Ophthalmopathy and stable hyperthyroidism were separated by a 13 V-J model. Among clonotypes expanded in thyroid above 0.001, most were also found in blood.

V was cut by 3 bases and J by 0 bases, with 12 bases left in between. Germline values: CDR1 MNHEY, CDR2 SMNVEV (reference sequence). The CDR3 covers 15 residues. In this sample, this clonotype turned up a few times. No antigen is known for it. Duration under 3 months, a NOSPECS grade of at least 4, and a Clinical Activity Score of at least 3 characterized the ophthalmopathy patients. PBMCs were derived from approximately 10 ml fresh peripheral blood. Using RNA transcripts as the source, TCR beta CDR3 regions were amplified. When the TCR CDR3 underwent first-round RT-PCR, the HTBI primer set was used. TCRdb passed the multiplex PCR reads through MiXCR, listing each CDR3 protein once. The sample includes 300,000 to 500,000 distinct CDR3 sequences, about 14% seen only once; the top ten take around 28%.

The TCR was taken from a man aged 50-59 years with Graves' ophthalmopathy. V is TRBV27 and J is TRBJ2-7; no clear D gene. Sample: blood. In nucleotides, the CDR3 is TGTGCCAGCAGTTTGTACTCCACAAGCTCCTACGAGCAGTACTTC. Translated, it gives CASSLYSTSSYEQYF.